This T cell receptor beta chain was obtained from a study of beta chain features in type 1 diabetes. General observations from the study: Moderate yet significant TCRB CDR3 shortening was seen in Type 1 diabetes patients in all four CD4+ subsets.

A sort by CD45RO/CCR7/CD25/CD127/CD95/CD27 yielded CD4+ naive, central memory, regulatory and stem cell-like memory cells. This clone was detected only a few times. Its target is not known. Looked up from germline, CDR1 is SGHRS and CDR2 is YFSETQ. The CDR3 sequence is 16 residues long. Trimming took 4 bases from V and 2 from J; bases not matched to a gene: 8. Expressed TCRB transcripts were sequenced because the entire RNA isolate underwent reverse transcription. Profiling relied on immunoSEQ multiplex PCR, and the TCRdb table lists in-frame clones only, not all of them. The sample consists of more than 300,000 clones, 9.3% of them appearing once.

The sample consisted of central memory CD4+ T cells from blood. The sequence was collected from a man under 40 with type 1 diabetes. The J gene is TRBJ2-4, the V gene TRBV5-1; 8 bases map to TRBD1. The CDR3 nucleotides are TGCGCCAGCAGCCCCGCAGGGGGCGCAACCAAAAACATTCAGTACTTC. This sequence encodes CASSPAGGATKNIQYF. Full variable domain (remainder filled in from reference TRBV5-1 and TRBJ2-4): KAGVTQTPRYLIKTRGQQVTLSCSPISGHRSVSWYQQTPGQGLQFLFEYFSETQRNKGNFPGRFSGRQFSNSRSEMNVSTLELGDSALYLCASSPAGGATKNIQYFGAGTRLSVL.